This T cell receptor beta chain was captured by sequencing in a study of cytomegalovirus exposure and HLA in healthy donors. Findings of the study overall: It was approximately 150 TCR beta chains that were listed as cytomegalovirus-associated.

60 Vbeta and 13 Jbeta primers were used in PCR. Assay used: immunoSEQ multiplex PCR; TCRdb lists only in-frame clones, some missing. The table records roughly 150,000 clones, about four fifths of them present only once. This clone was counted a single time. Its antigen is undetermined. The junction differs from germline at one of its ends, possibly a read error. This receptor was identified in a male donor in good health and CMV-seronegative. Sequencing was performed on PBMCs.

For the CDR3, the DNA is TGTGCCAGCAGTTTAAGCTATATGGTACAGTTT. Translation gives CASSLSYMVQF. This chain uses TRBV28 with TRBJ1-1; D is unresolved. The length of the CDR3 is 11 residues. CDR1 is MDHEN and CDR2 is SYDVKM in the germline V gene.